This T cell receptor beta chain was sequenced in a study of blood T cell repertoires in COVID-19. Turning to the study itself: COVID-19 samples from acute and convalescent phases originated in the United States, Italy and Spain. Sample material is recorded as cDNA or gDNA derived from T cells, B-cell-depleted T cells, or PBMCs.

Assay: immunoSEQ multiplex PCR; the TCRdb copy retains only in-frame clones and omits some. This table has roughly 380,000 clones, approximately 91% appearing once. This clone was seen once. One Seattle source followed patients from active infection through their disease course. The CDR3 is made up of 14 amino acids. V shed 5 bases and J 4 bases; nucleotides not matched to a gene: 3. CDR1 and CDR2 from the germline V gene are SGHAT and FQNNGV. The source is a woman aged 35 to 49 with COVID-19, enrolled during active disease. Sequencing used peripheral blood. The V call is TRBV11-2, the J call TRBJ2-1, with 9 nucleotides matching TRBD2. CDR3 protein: CASSVSGRYNEQFF. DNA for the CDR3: TGTGCCAGCAGCGTAAGCGGGAGGTACAATGAGCAGTTCTTC.